Shown below are 10 T cell receptor beta chains from a single sample sequenced in a study of shared clonotypes between healthy human individuals (TCRdb year 2020). Receptor amplification or capture employed the immunoSEQ multiplex PCR assay. TCRdb provides this immuneACCESS table in a form limited to in-frame rearrangements. Some clones are lacking; in checked studies, under half of them reflect an unresolved V gene, and why the rest are absent is not known. This sample lists some 2,100,000 clones; nearly 97% were detected once. Over 0.1% of the sample lies in the top ten. Material for sequencing was naive CD4+ T cells sorted from blood. The cell subset or site label for this specimen denotes: CD45RA+ positively selected. The source of these receptors is a man between 18 and 35 years old in good health.

The rearrangement links TRBV20-1 to TRBJ1-2; D gene ambiguous. Germline CDR1 reads DFQATT; CDR2 reads SNEGSKA (reference sequence). The germline V and J ends were trimmed by 7 bases and 7 bases, with 13 bases remaining between them. The CDR3 has 11 amino acids. The CDR3 loop is CSVKPDGGYTF. In DNA form, the CDR3 reads TGCAGTGTTAAACCCGATGGTGGCTACACCTTC.

In this sample, this clone turned up once. V usage is TRBV25-1 and J usage is TRBJ2-7; D may match TRBD1 or TRBD2 (5 bases each). V shed 0 bases and J shed 3 bases, with 12 bases lying between them. The CDR3 loop spans 15 amino acids. From germline, CDR1 is MGHDK and CDR2 SYGVNS. The CDR3 nucleotides read TGTGCCAGCAGTGAATATGGGGCTAGCATCTACGAGCAGTACTTC. Translated, it gives CASSEYGASIYEQYF.

This clone was picked up one time. This chain joins TRBV4-3 and TRBJ2-1; D gene uncertain. Germline V gives CDR1 LGHNA, CDR2 YSLEER. The ends were cut back, 0 bases at V and 7 bases at J, with 13 bases in the middle. The CDR3 has 15 amino acids. CDR3 DNA: TGCGCCAGCAGCCAAGACCGGCAGCCGCGGAATGAGCAGTTCTTC. Protein sequence: CASSQDRQPRNEQFF.

The chain links TRBV6-1 to TRBJ1-1; D may be TRBD1 (5 bases). The CDR3 extends over 17 amino acids. Trimming stripped 1 base from V and 4 bases from J, with 19 bases between. Germline V lookup: CDR1 MNHNS, CDR2 SASEGT. CDR3 sequence: CASSEERGRDLSTEAFF. CDR3 DNA: TGTGCCAGCAGTGAAGAAAGGGGACGGGATTTGAGCACTGAAGCTTTCTTT.

About this clone: Other DNA sequences in this specimen translate into the identical CDR3. The CDR3: CASSPGGNTEAFF. CDR3 DNA sequence: TGTGCCAGCAGTCCGGGGGGGAACACTGAAGCTTTCTTT. V usage is TRBV2 and J usage is TRBJ1-1, with a possible D match to TRBD1 (5 bases). Trimming removed 5 bases at V and 1 base at J, with 8 bases between. This CDR3 has 13 residues. Germline CDR1 and CDR2: SNHLY and FYNNEI.

The chain recombines TRBV19 with TRBJ1-2, with 9 bases lining up with TRBD1. Germline CDR1 LNHDA, CDR2 SQIVND (reference sequence). This CDR3 comprises 15 residues. Unmatched junction bases numbered 9, after V lost 6 bases and J lost 4 bases. The CDR3 DNA follows: TGTGCCAGTAGAACGAGACAGGGGGGCGGCTATGGCTACACCTTC. Its translation: CASRTRQGGGYGYTF.

With regard to this clone: Other DNA sequences of this sample code for an identical CDR3. This chain uses TRBV5-6 with TRBJ2-7; possible D gene TRBD1, 5 bases. The CDR3 runs to 12 residues. Looked up from germline, CDR1 is SGHDT and CDR2 is YYEEEE. V gave up 1 base and J gave up 3 bases, with 5 bases separating them. This chain's CDR3 is CASSLQGYEQYF. The CDR3 DNA is TGTGCCAGCAGCTTGCAGGGCTACGAGCAGTACTTC.

This chain joins TRBV7-2 and TRBJ2-7; 14 bases map to TRBD2. Germline V CDR1 and CDR2: SGHTA, FQGNSA. This CDR3 is 16 amino acids long. The ends lost 5 bases at V and 4 bases at J; junction bases unmatched: 7. CDR3 loop: CASSEGTSGRTYEQYF. In DNA form, the CDR3 reads TGTGCCAGCAGCGAGGGGACTAGCGGGAGAACGTACGAGCAGTACTTC.

As concerns this clone: Distinct nucleotide sequences in the sample also encode this CDR3. V and J are TRBV5-1 and TRBJ2-7; no clear D gene. V lost 2 bases and J lost 3, with 6 bases in between. Germline V gene sequence: CDR1 SGHRS, CDR2 YFSETQ. The CDR3 extends over 12 amino acids. The CDR3 region has the DNA TGCGCCAGCAGCTTAGGAAACTACGAGCAGTACTTC. As protein: CASSLGNYEQYF.

CDR3 amino acids: CASSRLPKGAGQPQHF. The CDR3 DNA reads as TGCGCCAGCAGCCGTCTTCCTAAGGGGGCAGGCCAGCCCCAGCATTTT. The chain combines TRBV4-1 with TRBJ1-5; 7 nucleotides align to TRBD1. The CDR3 is made up of 16 amino acids. CDR1 and CDR2 from the germline V gene are MGHRA and YSYEKL. Trimming cost V 4 bases and J 7 bases; bases outside gene matches: 13.